This T cell receptor beta chain was captured in a study of blood T cell repertoires in COVID-19. The study recruited people aged about 18 to 90 years across about 25 US areas. V gave up 8 bases and J gave up 1 base; unmatched junction bases: 16. The V gene's germline CDR1 is PRHDT and CDR2 FYEKMQ (reference sequence). The CDR3 has 19 residues. Original handling: The authors estimated nucleated cell counts from reference gene primer amplification. Produced via immunoSEQ multiplex PCR; TCRdb's table is partial and in-frame only. V, J and clone size were drawn from that table, and D and trimming were deduced from the DNA. In the table there are 220,000 or so clones, around 84% of which are singletons.

The chain uses TRBV13 and TRBJ2-6; TRBD2 aligns across 8 bases. The sequence was collected from a woman between 40 and 50 years old who had recovered from COVID-19. Sequenced material: PBMCs or T cells enriched from blood (not recorded which). In DNA, the CDR3 is TGTGCCAGCTCCCGAGTGGGGCCAGCGGGAGTATCTGGGGCCAACGTCCTGACTTTC. Its protein is CASSRVGPAGVSGANVLTF.